One sample yielded the 15 T cell receptor beta chains listed below, sequenced in a study of graft-versus-host responses after intestinal transplantation (dated by TCRdb to about 2021). Libraries were prepared through the immunoSEQ multiplex PCR assay. As stored in TCRdb, this immuneACCESS dataset retains in-frame rearrangements with V and J assigned. A fraction of the clones does not appear; measured against another copy, unresolved V genes explain less than half of the discrepancy, and the remainder lacks a known reason. The sample yields some 25,000 clones; just under 95% were counted once. The ten largest clones take up roughly 0.89% of the sample. This specimen was PBMCs, taken around 29 days after intestinal transplant. Receptor source: a human patient who received an intestinal transplant, so some T cells may come from the graft donor.

This chain joins TRBV15 and TRBJ2-5; 11 bases agree with TRBD2. V shed 0 bases, J shed 4 bases, and the junction held 7 bases outside the gene matches. Germline CDR1 reads LNHNV; CDR2 reads YYDKDF (reference sequence). This CDR3 comprises 17 residues. The CDR3 DNA is TGTGCCACCAGCAGAGATACGACTAGCGGGATCTTAGAGACCCAGTACTTC. Encoded protein: CATSRDTTSGILETQYF.

The chain combines TRBV10-3 with TRBJ1-5; no firm D call. This CDR3 is 16 amino acids long. Trimming took off 7 bases at V and 1 base at J, with 17 bases between the two ends. Germline V gives CDR1 ENHRY, CDR2 SYGVKD. The CDR3: CAIIGGHGGSNQPQHF. The CDR3 DNA reads TGTGCCATCATAGGAGGCCACGGCGGGAGCAATCAGCCCCAGCATTTT.

V is TRBV20-1 and J is TRBJ2-7; D gene uncertain. The CDR3 is made up of 11 amino acids. The V end lost 6 bases, the J end lost 3 bases, and 9 bases lay between the germline ends. Germline CDR1 and CDR2: DFQATT and SNEGSKA (reference sequence). The DNA of the CDR3 is TGCAGTGCCCTACTCCGCTACGAGCAGTACTTC. As protein: CSALLRYEQYF.

This chain joins TRBV6-5 and TRBJ2-7, with TRBD2 as a possible D gene (7 bases). Germline CDR1 is MNHEY and CDR2 is SVGAGI. This CDR3 contains 15 residues. The germline V and J ends were trimmed by 4 bases and 2 bases, with 15 bases remaining between them. CDR3: CASSSQGGGTYEQYF. The CDR3 DNA reads TGTGCCAGCAGTTCCCAGGGAGGGGGAACCTACGAGCAGTACTTC.

The rearrangement joins TRBV6-5 to TRBJ1-5; D call uncertain. The CDR3 runs 14 residues. Germline loops: CDR1 MNHEY, CDR2 SVGAGI. Trimming removed 5 bases at V and 3 bases at J, with 11 bases between. CDR3 sequence (DNA): TGTGCCAGCAGTCCCGGGCAGACCAATCAGCCCCAGCATTTT. It translates to CASSPGQTNQPQHF.

The chain employs TRBV4-3 and TRBJ2-7; 8 positions match TRBD1. Germline CDR1 and CDR2: LGHNA and YSLEER. J lost 5 bases, V lost 5 bases, and 8 bases had no gene match. The CDR3 has 14 residues. Here the CDR3 reads CASSLDRELDEQYF. CDR3 nucleotide sequence: TGCGCCAGCAGCTTGGACAGGGAGTTGGACGAGCAGTACTTC.

The genes are TRBV5-1 and TRBJ2-3; D perhaps matches TRBD1 (6 bases). This CDR3 is 15 amino acids long. CDR1 SGHRS and CDR2 YFSETQ come from the germline V gene. Deletions cut 4 bases from V and 2 bases from J, with 14 bases between. CDR3 region: CASSSTGTNTDTQYF. CDR3 nucleotides: TGCGCCAGCAGCAGTACAGGGACCAACACAGATACGCAGTATTTT.

This chain uses TRBV14 with TRBJ2-1; 12 bases map to TRBD2. In germline, CDR1 is SGHDN, CDR2 FVKESK. J lost 4 bases, V lost 4 bases, and 5 bases had no gene match. The CDR3 is 16 amino acids. The DNA of the CDR3 is TGTGCCAGCAGCCCAGGGACTAGCGGGTTGTACAATGAGCAGTTCTTC. Translated: CASSPGTSGLYNEQFF. The whole variable domain, filled in from reference TRBV14 and TRBJ2-1, reads EAGVTQFPSHSVIEKGQTVTLRCDPISGHDNLYWYRRVMGKEIKFLLHFVKESKQDESGMPNNRFLAERTGGTYSTLKVQPAELEDSGVYFCASSPGTSGLYNEQFFGPGTRLTVL.

The chain has TRBV6-5 and TRBJ1-1, with no clear D. This CDR3 has 15 residues. Germline V CDR1 and CDR2: MNHEY, SVGAGI. The germline V and J ends were trimmed by 2 bases and 1 base, with 11 bases remaining between them. CDR3 amino acids: CASSYLRAANTEAFF. The DNA of the CDR3 is TGTGCCAGCAGTTACCTGAGGGCCGCGAACACTGAAGCTTTCTTT.

The gene calls are TRBV2 and TRBJ2-6; D not certain. In germline, CDR1 is SNHLY, CDR2 FYNNEI. Trimming stripped 2 bases from V and 2 bases from J, with 10 bases between. CDR3 length equals 16 residues. The CDR3 bases are TGTGCCAGCAGTGAAAAGGTAGATGCTGGGGCCAACGTCCTGACTTTC. Its translation: CASSEKVDAGANVLTF.

The J gene is TRBJ2-5, the V gene TRBV19; the D is unclear. Trimming shortened V by 3 bases and J by 5 bases, and 7 bases separated the two germline ends. Germline V CDR1 and CDR2: LNHDA, SQIVND (reference sequence). This CDR3 has 12 amino acids. For the CDR3, the DNA is TGTGCCAGTAGTATGGGTGGGGAGACCCAGTACTTC. Its protein product is CASSMGGETQYF.

The rearrangement links TRBV9 to TRBJ1-6; the match to TRBD1 covers 9 bases. The CDR3 length is 15 residues. The germline CDR1 and CDR2 sequences are SGDLS and YYNGEE. The ends lost 0 bases at V and 10 bases at J; junction bases unmatched: 5. In DNA, the CDR3 is TGTGCCAGCAGCGTAGGGGGACAGGGACGGTCACCCCTCCACTTT. It codes for CASSVGGQGRSPLHF.

The V call is TRBV7-3, the J call TRBJ2-3; possible D gene TRBD2, 6 bases. CDR1 is SGHTA, CDR2 FQGTGA, per germline. Between the trimmed V and J ends, which lost 1 base and 3 bases, there was a span of 8 bases. The CDR3 length is 14 residues. The CDR3 DNA follows: TGTGCCAGCAGCTTAATGCGGGAAACAGATACGCAGTATTTT. It encodes CASSLMRETDTQYF.

The chain joins TRBV29-1 to TRBJ2-2; D possibly corresponds to TRBD1 (5 bases). The CDR3 is 13 amino acids. Germline-derived CDR1 and CDR2 are SQVTM and ANQGSEA. V lost 8 bases to trimming and J lost 1 base, with 11 bases between them. The CDR3 coding sequence is TGCAGCTTCAGGGTCGGGAACACCGGGGAGCTGTTTTTT. The encoded protein is CSFRVGNTGELFF.

Remarks on this clone: Compared with germline, one end of the junction differs, possibly owing to a read error. This same CDR3 is encoded by further DNA sequences in the sample. The V call is TRBV10-2, the J call TRBJ1-1, with D perhaps matching TRBD1 (5 bases). CDR1 and CDR2 from the germline V gene are WSHSY and SAAADI. CDR3 size: 11 residues. Here the CDR3 DNA reads TGCGCCACCCGACAGTTTGCTGAAGCCTTCTTT. It yields the protein CATRQFAEAFF.